The table lists the clone carrying this T cell receptor (beta chain) with many counts. Antigen specificity is unknown. Authors of the study amplified TCR beta CDR3 regions from RNA transcripts. A first-round RT-PCR of the TCR CDR3 used the HTBI primer set. One entry per CDR3 protein, called by TCRdb with MiXCR from the multiplex PCR reads. In the table there are under 400,000 distinct CDR3 sequences, roughly 17% of which are singletons. This sample is part of a study of T cells in Graves' hyperthyroidism and ophthalmopathy. This CDR3 has 14 amino acids. Per germline, CDR1 DFQATT and CDR2 SNEGSKA (reference sequence). V shed 1 base and J shed 6 bases, with 14 bases lying between them. The study's findings and limits: The blood repertoire included most of the expanded thyroid clonotypes above 0.001.

Patients having uncontrolled infection, another autoimmune disease, pregnancy or lactation were not included. This TCR came from a man aged 30 to 45 with Graves' hyperthyroidism. The source material was blood. The rearrangement joins TRBV20-1 to TRBJ2-3; D possibly corresponds to TRBD2 (5 bases). CDR3 bases: TGCAGTGCTAGAGCAGTATCGGGAACGGATACGCAGTATTTT. Residues: CSARAVSGTDTQYF.